One sample yielded the 3 T cell receptor beta chains listed below, sequenced in a study of Tregs in tolerant kidney transplant recipients. Clones were read by immunoSEQ multiplex PCR, and TCRdb kept only the in-frame ones, dropping some. The table includes about 46,000 clones, roughly nine tenths detected once. What was sequenced was Tregs from blood. The receptors originated from a human donor in good health.

The V call is TRBV15, the J call TRBJ2-2; D might be TRBD1 or TRBD2, each matching 5 bases. The germline V gene encodes CDR1 LNHNV and CDR2 YYDKDF (reference sequence). Trimming removed 4 bases at V and 6 bases at J, with 12 bases between. The CDR3 is made up of 14 amino acids. The CDR3 spells CATSIGTWAGELFF. DNA of the CDR3: TGTGCCACCAGCATCGGGACCTGGGCCGGGGAGCTGTTTTTT.

Here the CDR3 DNA reads TGTGCCAGTAGACCTGAGGGACGGGGTTTGGCAGATACGCAGTATTTT. Translating it yields CASRPEGRGLADTQYF. The chain carries TRBV19 and TRBJ2-3, with D tentatively TRBD1 or TRBD2 (5 bases each). Germline V lookup: CDR1 LNHDA, CDR2 SQIVND (reference sequence). This CDR3 is built from 16 residues. The germline V and J ends were trimmed by 6 bases and 4 bases, with 20 bases remaining between them.

The chain employs TRBV14 and TRBJ1-1, with TRBD1 matching over 8 bases. There are 13 residues in the CDR3. The V segment lost 4 bases and the J segment 5 bases; nucleotides outside the gene matches: 3. Germline lookup yields CDR1 SGHDN and CDR2 FVKESK. The CDR3 spells CASSPTGGTEAFF. CDR3 in DNA: TGTGCCAGCAGCCCCACAGGGGGAACTGAAGCTTTCTTT.